This is a list of T cell receptor beta chains from one sample in a study of T cell repertoires in cytomegalovirus infection. For these receptors, no antigen is known. TCRdb reprocessed the reads via MiXCR and lists one record per CDR3 protein. The sample records a few hundred thousand distinct CDR3 sequences, 42% being singletons. The sequencing here drew on cultured PBMCs, taken from culture after CMV antigen stimulation. The source of these receptors is a human donor in good health (CMV status not recorded). Some clones in this sample may be carry-over from other donors' samples. Each CDR3 is given with its conserved first and last residue. The order of the fields is clone size, J gene, V gene, CDR3 protein. For some rows the clone size is stated as once, few or many, or as a class when expanded; others skip it.

>NA|TRBJ1-4|TRBV6-5
CASSYSGGGEGEKLFF
>NA|TRBJ2-1|TRBV28
CAGSSGGLTQEQFF
>once|TRBJ2-5|TRBV7-3
CASSLVTHQETQYF
>NA|TRBJ2-1|TRBV12-3/TRBV12-4
CASSLAGRSTFGQFF
>NA|TRBJ1-3|TRBV5-1
CASSLGLGQEDPGNTIYF
>NA|TRBJ2-1|TRBV10-1
CASSETRTSGSNEQFF
>NA|TRBJ1-2|TRBV6-2/TRBV6-3
CASSYSQDGYTF
>few|TRBJ2-7|TRBV12-3/TRBV12-4
CASPPPGDREEQYF
>few|TRBJ2-3|TRBV12-3/TRBV12-4
CASSHLAGGSDTQYF
>NA|TRBJ2-1|TRBV20-1
CSARSAGGSYNEQFF
>NA|TRBJ2-5|TRBV5-1
CASSHPGGRGETQYF
>few|TRBJ1-5|TRBV6-1
CASSSPPQVGNQPQHF
>NA|TRBJ2-3|TRBV5-1
CASSLRGQGGLADTQYF
>few|TRBJ1-3|TRBV11-2
CASSLAFGNTIYF
>few|TRBJ1-4|TRBV2
CASGVTQELNEKLFF
>once|TRBJ1-5|TRBV6-8
CASSEWRAYSNQPQHF
>NA|TRBJ1-5|TRBV20-1
CSARPLGLNQPQHF
>few|TRBJ2-5|TRBV25-1
CASSDDRAQETQYF
>few|TRBJ1-5|TRBV6-6
CASRPADRGYGAQHF
>NA|TRBJ1-1|TRBV7-3
CASSPHRLGNTEAFF
>few|TRBJ2-1|TRBV12-3/TRBV12-4
CASSPSRLAGLTPSNEQFF
>few|TRBJ2-7|TRBV7-2
CASSPYRGTVSYEQYF
>NA|TRBJ2-5|TRBV12-3/TRBV12-4
CASSLSSMRRETQYF
>few|TRBJ2-6|TRBV6-5
CASRFSGANVLTF
>NA|TRBJ1-5|TRBV20-1
CSAIPRALREPQHF
>NA|TRBJ1-1|TRBV2
CASSEFDSMSTEAFF
>NA|TRBJ2-3|TRBV2
CASSPDRAGTDTQYF
>NA|TRBJ2-7|TRBV7-2
CASSLGVGGSSYEQYF
>NA|TRBJ2-4|TRBV19
CASSSRTDLLAKNIQYF
>few|TRBJ2-2|TRBV6-1
CASSDGSLRGYTGELFF
>few|TRBJ1-6|TRBV10-3
CAVKSGVNSPLHF
>few|TRBJ2-7|TRBV7-2
CASSHRGQAVSYEQYF
>NA|TRBJ2-7|TRBV29-1
CSVGADEQYF
>NA|TRBJ2-4|TRBV6-6
CARIRGRNIQYF
>NA|TRBJ1-1|TRBV12-3/TRBV12-4
CASSLIQRGEAFF